The T cell receptor (beta chain) described here comes from a study of T cell changes during pregnancy in multiple sclerosis. Produced via immunoSEQ multiplex PCR; TCRdb's table is partial and in-frame only. The sample lists 25,000 or so clones; less than 90% were seen once. This clone was seen only once. V was pared by 3 bases and J by 6 bases, with 6 bases of the junction left unmatched. Germline lookup yields CDR1 SGHTA and CDR2 FQGTGA. The CDR3 is 17 residues long. The sequence was obtained from a female donor in good health, enrolled as a control in a pregnancy study. The chain joins TRBV7-3 to TRBJ2-2, with TRBD2 identical over 14 bases. Material: CD4+ T cells from peripheral blood mononuclear cells, obtained in the first trimester of pregnancy. The CDR3 region has the DNA TGTGCCAGCAGCTTGACTAGCGGGGGGGCGAATGCCGGGGAGCTGTTTTTT. Protein: CASSLTSGGANAGELFF. The entire variable domain, with the rest obtained from reference TRBV7-3 and TRBJ2-2, is as follows: GAGVSQTPSNKVTEKGKYVELRCDPISGHTALYWYRQSLGQGPEFLIYFQGTGAADDSGLPNDRFFAVRPEGSVSTLKIQRTERGDSAVYLCASSLTSGGANAGELFFGEGSRLTVL.